This T cell receptor (beta chain) was captured in a study of cytomegalovirus exposure and HLA in healthy donors. Overall study findings and caveats: An analysis that was carried out later associated some 17,000 TCR beta sequences with HLA alleles at 0.05 false discovery rate.

PCR used 60 Vbeta primers and 13 Jbeta primers. Measured with immunoSEQ multiplex PCR; TCRdb has only the in-frame clones, and not every one. Here the sample spans tens of thousands of clones, 82% being singletons. Germline loops: CDR1 MDHEN, CDR2 SYDVKM. Trimming cost V 2 bases and J 4 bases; bases outside gene matches: 9. The CDR3 consists of 17 residues. About this clone: Its specificity is unknown.

The rearrangement links TRBV28 to TRBJ2-2; the match to TRBD1 covers 8 bases. This sequence originates from a man aged 45 to 65 in good health and CMV-seronegative. Sequenced sample: PBMCs. CDR3 DNA sequence: TGTGCCAGCAGTTTAAGGGACAGGCCCCCGAGCACCGGGGAGCTGTTTTTT. Its translation is CASSLRDRPPSTGELFF. Drawing the rest from reference TRBV28 and TRBJ2-2, the complete variable domain is DVKVTQSSRYLVKRTGEKVFLECVQDMDHENMFWYRQDPGLGLRLIYFSYDVKMKEKGDIPEGYSVSREKKERFSLILESASTNQTSMYLCASSLRDRPPSTGELFFGEGSRLTVL.